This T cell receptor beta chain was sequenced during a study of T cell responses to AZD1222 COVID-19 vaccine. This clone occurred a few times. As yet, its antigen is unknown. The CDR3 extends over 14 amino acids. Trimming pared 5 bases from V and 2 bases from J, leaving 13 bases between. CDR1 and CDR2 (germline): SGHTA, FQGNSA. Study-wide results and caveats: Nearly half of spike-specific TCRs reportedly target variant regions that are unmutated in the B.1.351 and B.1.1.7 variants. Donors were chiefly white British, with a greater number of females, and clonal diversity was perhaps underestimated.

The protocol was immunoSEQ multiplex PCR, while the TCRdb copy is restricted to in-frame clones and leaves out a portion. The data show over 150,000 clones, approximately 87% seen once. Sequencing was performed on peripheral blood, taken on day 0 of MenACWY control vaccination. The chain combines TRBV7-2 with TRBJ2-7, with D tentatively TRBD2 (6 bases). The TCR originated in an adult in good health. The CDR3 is CASSRDGGTYEQYF. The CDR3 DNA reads TGTGCCAGCAGCAGGGATGGCGGGACCTACGAGCAGTACTTC.